This TCR beta chain was sequenced in a study of shared clonotypes between healthy human individuals. The study, taken as a whole, reports: How much donors shared clonotypes was expected to be affected by sequencing depth.

V trimming: 5 bases; J trimming: 5 bases; junction bases outside the gene matches: 7. Germline-derived CDR1 and CDR2 are SGHRS and YFSETQ. This CDR3 spans 14 amino acids. Regarding this clone: Its specificity is not known.

At deep level, the assay was performed. Profiled with immunoSEQ multiplex PCR; TCRdb holds only in-frame clones, not every one. The sample records about 1.5 million clones, 95% to 99% being singletons. The clonotype originates from a man under 40 in good health. The sequencing sample was made of naive CD4+ T cells sorted from blood. Indicated subset: CD45RA+ positively selected. This sequence joins TRBV5-1 and TRBJ2-7, with 10 bases that match TRBD2. The CDR3 bases are TGCGCCAGCAGGAGAGCGGGAGGGTCTGACGAGCAGTACTTC. It encodes CASRRAGGSDEQYF.